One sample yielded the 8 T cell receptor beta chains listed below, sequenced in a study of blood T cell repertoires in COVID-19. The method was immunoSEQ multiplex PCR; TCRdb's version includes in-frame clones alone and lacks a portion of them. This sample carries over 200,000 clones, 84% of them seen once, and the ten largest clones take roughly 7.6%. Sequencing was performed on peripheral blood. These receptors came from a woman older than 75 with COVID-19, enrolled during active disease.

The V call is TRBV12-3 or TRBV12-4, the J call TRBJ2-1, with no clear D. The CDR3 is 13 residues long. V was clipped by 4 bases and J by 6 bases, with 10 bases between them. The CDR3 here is CASSSYPPNEQFF. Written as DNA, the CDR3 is TGTGCCAGCAGTTCCTACCCCCCCAATGAGCAGTTCTTC.

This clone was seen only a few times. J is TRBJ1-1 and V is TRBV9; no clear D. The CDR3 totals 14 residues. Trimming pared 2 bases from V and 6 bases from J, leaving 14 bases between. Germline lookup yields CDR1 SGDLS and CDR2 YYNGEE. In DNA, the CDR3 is TGTGCCAGCAGCGTGGAGGGAGGGAGGCCTGAAGCTTTCTTT. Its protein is CASSVEGGRPEAFF. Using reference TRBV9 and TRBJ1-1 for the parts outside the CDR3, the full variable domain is DSGVTQTPKHLITATGQRVTLRCSPRSGDLSVYWYQQSLDQGLQFLIQYYNGEERAKGNILERFSAQQFPDLHSELNLSSLELGDSALYFCASSVEGGRPEAFFGQGTRLTVV.

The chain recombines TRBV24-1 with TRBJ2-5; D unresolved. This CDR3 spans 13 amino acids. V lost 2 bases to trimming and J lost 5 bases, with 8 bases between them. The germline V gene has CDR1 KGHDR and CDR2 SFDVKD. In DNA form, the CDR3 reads TGTGCCACCAGTGATTACAACTACGAGACCCAGTACTTC. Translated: CATSDYNYETQYF.

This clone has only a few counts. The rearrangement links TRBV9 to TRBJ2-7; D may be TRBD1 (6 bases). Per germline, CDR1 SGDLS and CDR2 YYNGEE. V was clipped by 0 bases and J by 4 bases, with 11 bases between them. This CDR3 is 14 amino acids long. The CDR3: CASSVALGAYEQYF. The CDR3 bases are TGTGCCAGCAGCGTAGCTTTGGGGGCTTACGAGCAGTACTTC.

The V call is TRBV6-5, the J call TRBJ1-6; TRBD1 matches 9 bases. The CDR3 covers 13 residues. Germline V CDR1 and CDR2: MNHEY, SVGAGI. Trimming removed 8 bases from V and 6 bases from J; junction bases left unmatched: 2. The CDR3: CASGGQGNSPLHF. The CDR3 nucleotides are TGTGCCAGCGGGGGACAGGGTAATTCACCCCTCCACTTT.

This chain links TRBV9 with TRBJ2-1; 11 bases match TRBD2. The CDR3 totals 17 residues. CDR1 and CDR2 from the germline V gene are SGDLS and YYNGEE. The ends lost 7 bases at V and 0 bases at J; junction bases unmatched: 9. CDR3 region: CASGGTSGGSSYNEQFF. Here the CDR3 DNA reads TGTGCCAGCGGGGGTACTAGCGGGGGTAGCTCCTACAATGAGCAGTTCTTC.

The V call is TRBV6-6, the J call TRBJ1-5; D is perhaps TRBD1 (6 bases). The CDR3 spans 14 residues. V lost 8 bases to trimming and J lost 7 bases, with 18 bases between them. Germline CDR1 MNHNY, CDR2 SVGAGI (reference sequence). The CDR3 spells CASSDRPDLQPQHF. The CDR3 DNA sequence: TGTGCCAGCTCGGACAGACCTGACTTACAGCCCCAGCATTTT.

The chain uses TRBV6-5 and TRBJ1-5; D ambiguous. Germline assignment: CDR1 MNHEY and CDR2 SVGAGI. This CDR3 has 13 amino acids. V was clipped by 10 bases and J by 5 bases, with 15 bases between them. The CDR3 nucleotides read TGTGCCACCGACACGAGCGGGGATCAGCCCCAGCATTTT. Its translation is CATDTSGDQPQHF.